The 27 T cell receptor beta chains listed next were all sequenced from one sample in a study of blood T cell repertoires in COVID-19. Data came from immunoSEQ multiplex PCR; TCRdb stores just in-frame clones and leaves some out. The sample gives roughly 140,000 clones, around 76% of which show up once; less than 4.5% is in the top ten. The sequenced sample was peripheral blood. These receptors originate from a man between 60 and 75 years old with acute or convalescent COVID-19.

A few counts support this clone. This chain uses TRBV14 with TRBJ2-3; maybe TRBD2 (5 bases). The germline CDR1 and CDR2 sequences are SGHDN and FVKESK. V lost 2 bases and J 8 bases, leaving 17 bases between the germline ends. The CDR3 runs 15 residues. The DNA of the CDR3 is TGTGCCAGCAGCCAAAAAAGGACGGCGGGTGTTACGCAGTATTTT. It translates to CASSQKRTAGVTQYF. The full variable domain, with the rest looked up from reference TRBV14 and TRBJ2-3, is EAGVTQFPSHSVIEKGQTVTLRCDPISGHDNLYWYRRVMGKEIKFLLHFVKESKQDESGMPNNRFLAERTGGTYSTLKVQPAELEDSGVYFCASSQKRTAGVTQYFGPGTRLTVL.

The V call is TRBV24-1, the J call TRBJ2-1; 10 bases align to TRBD1. Unmatched junction bases numbered 5, after V lost 4 bases and J lost 6 bases. The CDR3 covers 15 residues. From germline, CDR1 is KGHDR and CDR2 SFDVKD. The CDR3 sequence is CATSESGQGINEQFF. The CDR3 DNA sequence: TGTGCCACCAGTGAATCGGGACAGGGGATCAATGAGCAGTTCTTC.

The rearrangement uses TRBV19 and TRBJ2-7; 11 nucleotides align to TRBD1. The J segment lost 6 bases and the V segment lost 3 bases, leaving 4 bases of the junction unmatched. Germline CDR1 reads LNHDA; CDR2 reads SQIVND (reference sequence). The CDR3 sequence is 14 residues long. CDR3 DNA: TGTGCCAGTAGTATCGGACAGGGGGCGGCCGAGCAGTACTTC. This codes for CASSIGQGAAEQYF.

The chain recombines TRBV3-1 (or the pseudogene TRBV3-2) with TRBJ2-7, with D maybe TRBD1 (6 bases). The CDR3 is made up of 13 amino acids. Germline CDR1 and CDR2: LGHDT and YNNKEL (reference sequence). V dropped 4 bases and J dropped 0 bases, with 7 bases sitting between them. The CDR3: CASSLDSSYEQYF. CDR3 in DNA: TGTGCCAGCAGCCTGGACAGCTCCTACGAGCAGTACTTC.

V gene TRBV6-6 combines with J gene TRBJ2-2, with 8 bases matching TRBD1. The CDR3 length is 13 residues. After removal of 5 bases from V and 7 bases from J, the junction contained 3 bases not matched to a gene. Looked up from germline, CDR1 is MNHNY and CDR2 is SVGAGI (reference sequence). In DNA form, the CDR3 reads TGTGCCAGCAGTGGACAGGGAGTCGGGGAGCTGTTTTTT. Encoded protein: CASSGQGVGELFF.

The chain joins TRBV28 to TRBJ1-5; weak D call: TRBD1 (6 bases). CDR1 is MDHEN and CDR2 is SYDVKM in the germline V gene. The CDR3 is 13 residues long. Between the trimmed V and J ends, which lost 6 bases and 6 bases, there was a span of 12 bases. Here the CDR3 reads CASSLHRAQPQHF. The CDR3 DNA reads as TGTGCCAGCAGCCTACACAGGGCTCAGCCCCAGCATTTT.

This clone showed up just a few times. In DNA, the CDR3 is TGTGCCATCAGTCCGGAATTAGCGGGCTCCTACAATGAGCAGTTCTTC. Its protein product is CAISPELAGSYNEQFF. The chain recombines TRBV10-3 with TRBJ2-1, with 7 bases identical to TRBD2. Trimming cost V 5 bases and J 0 bases; bases outside gene matches: 7. The CDR3 consists of 16 residues. Germline V CDR1 and CDR2: ENHRY, SYGVKD.

This clone was found once. This chain links TRBV27 with TRBJ2-1; 8 nucleotides line up with TRBD1. Germline V gene lookup returns CDR1 MNHEY and CDR2 SMNVEV (reference sequence). The trim removed 6 bases at V and 9 bases at J, leaving 10 bases unmatched. The CDR3 consists of 14 residues. DNA of the CDR3: TGTGCCAGCAGCCGGACGGACAGGGCTGGTGAGCAGTTCTTC. Translation: CASSRTDRAGEQFF.

The gene calls are TRBV6-6 and TRBJ1-2, with a possible D match to TRBD1 (5 bases). This CDR3 is 16 amino acids long. In germline, CDR1 is MNHNY, CDR2 SVGAGI (reference sequence). The V gene lost 2 bases and the J gene lost 8 bases, with 21 bases spanning the gap. For the CDR3, the DNA is TGTGCCAGCAGTTACGGGGCCTCGACGGGTCTTGGAGGCTACACCTTC. Its translation: CASSYGASTGLGGYTF.

The rearrangement links TRBV7-2 to TRBJ1-5; TRBD1 is a possible D gene (6 bases). CDR3 length equals 13 residues. V gave up 5 bases and J gave up 5 bases, with 10 bases separating them. Germline V CDR1 and CDR2: SGHTA, FQGNSA. The CDR3 DNA reads as TGTGCCAGCAGCATACAGGGTTATCAGCCCCAGCATTTT. Protein: CASSIQGYQPQHF.

The chain is built from TRBV2 and TRBJ1-1, with a tentative D call TRBD1 (5 bases). V was cut by 7 bases and J by 3 bases, with 9 bases left in between. The CDR3 totals 12 residues. Germline-derived CDR1 and CDR2 are SNHLY and FYNNEI. CDR3 DNA sequence: TGTGCCAGCAATCGGGGGTACACTGAAGCTTTCTTT. It specifies CASNRGYTEAFF.

The genes are TRBV9 and TRBJ2-1, with 9 nucleotides matching TRBD2. Germline trimming cut 0 bases from V and 8 bases from J; bases unmatched to any gene: 6. CDR3 length: 15 residues. Germline V gene data show CDR1 as SGDLS and CDR2 as YYNGEE. The CDR3 DNA reads TGTGCCAGCAGCGTAGTCGGTCTAGCGGGATATGAGCAGTTCTTC. It translates to CASSVVGLAGYEQFF. Full variable domain (remainder filled in from reference TRBV9 and TRBJ2-1): DSGVTQTPKHLITATGQRVTLRCSPRSGDLSVYWYQQSLDQGLQFLIQYYNGEERAKGNILERFSAQQFPDLHSELNLSSLELGDSALYFCASSVVGLAGYEQFFGPGTRLTVL.

The CDR3 is CASSLGKRGGSYNEQFF. The CDR3 DNA reads as TGTGCCAGCAGCCTCGGCAAGCGTGGGGGCTCTTACAATGAGCAGTTCTTC. J is TRBJ2-1 and V is TRBV3-1 (or the pseudogene TRBV3-2), with D maybe TRBD1 (6 bases). CDR1 and CDR2 from the germline V gene are LGHDT and YNNKEL (reference sequence). Trimming took off 4 bases at V and 4 bases at J, with 20 bases between the two ends. This CDR3 is built from 17 residues.

The V and J genes are TRBV15 and TRBJ1-5; TRBD1 matches at 7 bases. CDR1 and CDR2 (germline): LNHNV, YYDKDF (reference sequence). Trimming removed 3 bases from V and 5 bases from J; junction bases left unmatched: 13. The CDR3 spans 17 residues. In nucleotides, the CDR3 is TGTGCCACCAGCAGGCCGGGACAGAACCCTGGGGATCAGCCCCAGCATTTT. It yields the protein CATSRPGQNPGDQPQHF.

J is TRBJ2-1 and V is TRBV7-7, with TRBD2 identical over 9 bases. The CDR3 runs to 15 residues. Losses at the gene ends were 4 bases for V and 2 bases for J; bases not matched to a gene: 3. Germline CDR1 reads SSHAT; CDR2 reads FNYEAQ (reference sequence). The CDR3 sequence is CASSSRLAAYNEQFF. The CDR3 nucleotides are TGTGCCAGCAGCTCCAGACTAGCGGCCTACAATGAGCAGTTCTTC.

Only one count was recorded for this clone. The CDR3 nucleotides read TGCAGCGTTGAAGCCAGGATAAACACTGAAGCTTTCTTT. This codes for CSVEARINTEAFF. The chain is built from TRBV29-1 and TRBJ1-1; D not certain. The germline V gene has CDR1 SQVTM and CDR2 ANQGSEA. The CDR3 length is 13 residues. Trimming removed 1 base at V and 2 bases at J, with 8 bases between.

The CDR3 reads CASGTSGVGEYF. CDR3 DNA sequence: TGTGCCAGCGGGACTAGCGGGGTCGGGGAGTACTTC. The V and J genes are TRBV27 and TRBJ2-4; 13 nucleotides align to TRBD2. V lost 8 bases and J lost 14; bases outside the gene matches: 6. This CDR3 has 12 residues. The germline V gene has CDR1 MNHEY and CDR2 SMNVEV (reference sequence).

This chain connects TRBV5-1 to TRBJ2-3; 7 bases are a match to TRBD1. The germline gives CDR1 SGHRS, CDR2 YFSETQ. With 4 bases clipped from V and 1 base from J, the junction kept 6 bases outside the gene matches. The CDR3 has 15 residues. The CDR3 region has the DNA TGCGCCAGCAGCATAAGACAGGGAGGCACAGATACGCAGTATTTT. Encoded protein: CASSIRQGGTDTQYF.

A single count supports this clone. The J gene is TRBJ1-2, the V gene TRBV6-2 or TRBV6-3, with TRBD1 matching 7 bases. The V and J ends lost 5 bases and 6 bases, in that order; junction bases with no gene match: 12. Looked up from germline, CDR1 is MNHEY and CDR2 is SVGEGT. The CDR3 spans 15 residues. The CDR3, as DNA: TGTGCCAGCAGTCCACCGACAGGGACGACAAATGGCTACACCTTC. Translation: CASSPPTGTTNGYTF.

This clone was detected only a few times. The CDR3 DNA follows: TGTGCCAGCTCACCTAGGGACAGATCTGGAAACACCATATATTTT. It yields the protein CASSPRDRSGNTIYF. The chain joins TRBV18 to TRBJ1-3, with TRBD1 identical over 7 bases. This CDR3 spans 15 amino acids. From germline, CDR1 is KGHSH and CDR2 LQKENI. V lost 3 bases to trimming and J lost 1 base; unmatched junction nucleotides: 3.

This clone has only one observation. This sequence joins TRBV7-9 and TRBJ2-1, with TRBD2 identical over 8 bases. Germline V lookup: CDR1 SEHNR, CDR2 FQNEAQ (reference sequence). This CDR3 has 18 residues. V dropped 6 bases and J dropped 3; count of bases not matched to a gene: 16. This CDR3 reads CASSQPPGTRILYNEQFF. In DNA, the CDR3 is TGTGCCAGCAGTCAACCCCCCGGGACTAGAATACTCTACAATGAGCAGTTCTTC.

The chain couples TRBV18 to TRBJ1-2; D unclear. V lost 2 bases to trimming and J lost 4 bases, with 11 bases between them. In germline, CDR1 is KGHSH, CDR2 LQKENI. This CDR3 is built from 14 residues. CDR3 sequence: CASSPRQASYGYTF. The CDR3 DNA reads TGTGCCAGCTCACCAAGGCAGGCGAGCTATGGCTACACCTTC.

The chain joins TRBV5-1 to TRBJ1-1, with D perhaps TRBD1 (6 bases). V was cut by 4 bases and J by 4 bases, with 17 bases left in between. Germline V gene sequence: CDR1 SGHRS, CDR2 YFSETQ. The CDR3 consists of 15 residues. The CDR3 nucleotides are TGCGCCAGCAGCGGCTTAACAGGGCCCGCCACTGAAGCTTTCTTT. Translating it yields CASSGLTGPATEAFF.

The chain employs TRBV2 and TRBJ1-2; D is unclear. The CDR3 spans 14 residues. Deletions cut 3 bases from V and 8 bases from J, with 16 bases between. The germline CDR1 and CDR2 sequences are SNHLY and FYNNEI. The CDR3 sequence is CASSDRSGGRGYTF. For the CDR3, the DNA is TGTGCCAGCAGTGATAGGTCCGGAGGCAGAGGCTACACCTTC.

The CDR3 here is CASSPVQMQETQYF. CDR3 in DNA: TGCGCCAGCAGTCCGGTACAGATGCAAGAGACCCAGTACTTC. The V gene is TRBV10-1, the J gene TRBJ2-5; no clear D gene. V lost 5 bases to trimming and J lost 2 bases, with 12 bases between them. The CDR3 is made up of 14 amino acids. Per the germline V gene, CDR1 is WNHNN and CDR2 is SYGVQD (reference sequence).

The CDR3 loop reads CASSFQGGTEAFF. The CDR3 nucleotides read TGTGCCAGCAGCTTCCAGGGAGGCACTGAAGCTTTCTTT. This chain uses TRBV7-3 with TRBJ1-1; weak D call: TRBD1 (5 bases). Trimming took off 3 bases at V and 4 bases at J, with 9 bases between the two ends. CDR1 and CDR2 (germline): SGHTA, FQGTGA. This CDR3 has 13 amino acids.

The chain recombines TRBV6-6 with TRBJ2-7, with 10 bases matching TRBD1. The CDR3 is made up of 15 amino acids. V was clipped by 6 bases and J by 4 bases; unmatched bases: 9. Germline V gene data show CDR1 as MNHNY and CDR2 as SVGAGI (reference sequence). The CDR3 bases are TGTGCCAGCAGCAGAACGGGACAGGGGAAATACGAGCAGTACTTC. Its protein product is CASSRTGQGKYEQYF.